Listed here is a single T cell receptor beta chain. This entry is derived from a study of response to subunit inactivated influenza vaccine. TCRdb recomputed calls from the RT-PCR reads with MiXCR, one row per CDR3 protein. The sample consists of fewer than 250,000 distinct CDR3 sequences, about an eighth of them appearing once. Trimming pared 1 base from V and 4 bases from J, leaving 13 bases between. This CDR3 has 15 amino acids. This receptor was taken from a man over 45 who received an inactivated influenza vaccine. Sample: CD8+ T cells sorted from PBMCs, taken more than 4 days after vaccination. The rearrangement joins TRBV12-3 or TRBV12-4 to TRBJ1-2; D is unclear. This chain's CDR3 is CASSLEEGGSYGYTF. The DNA of the CDR3 is TGTGCCAGCAGTTTAGAGGAGGGTGGTAGCTATGGCTACACCTTC.